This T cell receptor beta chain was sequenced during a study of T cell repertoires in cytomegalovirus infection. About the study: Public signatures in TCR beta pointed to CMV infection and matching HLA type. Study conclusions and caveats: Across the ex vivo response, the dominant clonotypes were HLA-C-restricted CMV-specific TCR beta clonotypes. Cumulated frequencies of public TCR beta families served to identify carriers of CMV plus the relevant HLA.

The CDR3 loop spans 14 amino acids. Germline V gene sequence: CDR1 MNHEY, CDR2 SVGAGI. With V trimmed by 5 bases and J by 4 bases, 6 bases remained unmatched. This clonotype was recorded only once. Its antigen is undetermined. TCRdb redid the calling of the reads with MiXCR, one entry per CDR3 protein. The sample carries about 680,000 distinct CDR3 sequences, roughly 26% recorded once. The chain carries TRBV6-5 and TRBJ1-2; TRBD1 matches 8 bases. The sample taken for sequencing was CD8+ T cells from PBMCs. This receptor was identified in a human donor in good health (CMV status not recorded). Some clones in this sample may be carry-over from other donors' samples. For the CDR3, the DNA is TGTGCCAGCAGTGGGGCAGGGGGCTTCTATGGCTACACCTTC. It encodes CASSGAGGFYGYTF.